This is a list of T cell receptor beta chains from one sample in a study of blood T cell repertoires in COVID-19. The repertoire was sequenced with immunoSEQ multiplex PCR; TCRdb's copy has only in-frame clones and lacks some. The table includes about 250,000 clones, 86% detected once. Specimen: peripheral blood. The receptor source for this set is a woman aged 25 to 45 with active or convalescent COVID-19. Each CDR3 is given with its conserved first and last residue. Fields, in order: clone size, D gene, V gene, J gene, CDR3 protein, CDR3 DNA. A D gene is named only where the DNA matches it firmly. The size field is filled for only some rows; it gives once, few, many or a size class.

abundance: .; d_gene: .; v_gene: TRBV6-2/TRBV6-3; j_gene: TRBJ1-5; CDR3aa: CASSYGQGAGQPQHF; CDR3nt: TGTGCCAGCAGTTACGGCCAAGGAGCCGGTCAGCCCCAGCATTTT
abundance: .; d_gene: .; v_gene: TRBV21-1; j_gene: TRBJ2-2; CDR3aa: CASSIRLAGGPIDTGELFF; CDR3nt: TGTGCCAGCAGCATACGACTAGCGGGGGGGCCGATTGACACCGGGGAGCTGTTTTTT
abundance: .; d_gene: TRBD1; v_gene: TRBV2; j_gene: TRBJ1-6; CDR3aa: CASRSPGQGDSPLHF; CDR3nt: TGTGCCAGCAGGAGTCCGGGACAGGGGGATTCACCCCTCCACTTT
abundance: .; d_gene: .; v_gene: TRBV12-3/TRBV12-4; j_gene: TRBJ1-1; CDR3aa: CASSFTGNTEAFF; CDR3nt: TGTGCCAGCAGTTTCACAGGGAACACTGAAGCTTTCTTT
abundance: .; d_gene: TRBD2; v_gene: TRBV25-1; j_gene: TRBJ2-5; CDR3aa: CASSGTSWEETQYF; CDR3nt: TGTGCCAGCAGTGGGACTAGCTGGGAAGAGACCCAGTACTTC
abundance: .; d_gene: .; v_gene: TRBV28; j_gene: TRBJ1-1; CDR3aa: CASRTPDGTEAFF; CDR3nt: TGTGCCAGTCGGACACCCGATGGCACTGAAGCTTTCTTT
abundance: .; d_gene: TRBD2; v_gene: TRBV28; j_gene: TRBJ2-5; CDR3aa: CASSNGILAGQETQYF; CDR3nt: TGTGCCAGCAGCAACGGGATACTAGCGGGCCAAGAGACCCAGTACTTC
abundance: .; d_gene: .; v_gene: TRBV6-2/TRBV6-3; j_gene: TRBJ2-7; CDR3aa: CASSLRRDEQYF; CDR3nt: TGTGCCAGCAGCCTACGCCGGGACGAGCAGTACTTC
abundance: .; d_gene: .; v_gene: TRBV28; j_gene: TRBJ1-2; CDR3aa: CASSLEVTDYGYTF; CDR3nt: TGTGCCAGCAGTTTGGAGGTTACGGACTATGGCTACACCTTC
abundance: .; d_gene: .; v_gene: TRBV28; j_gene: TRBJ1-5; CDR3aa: CAVEESNQPQHF; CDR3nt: TGTGCCGTCGAGGAGAGCAATCAGCCCCAGCATTTT
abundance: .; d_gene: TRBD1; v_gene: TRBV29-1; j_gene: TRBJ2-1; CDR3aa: CSVGDRGRGEQFF; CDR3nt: TGCAGCGTTGGAGACAGGGGGCGCGGCGAGCAGTTCTTC
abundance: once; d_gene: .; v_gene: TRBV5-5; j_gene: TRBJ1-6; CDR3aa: CASSNDGRDSPLHF; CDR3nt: TGTGCCAGCAGCAACGACGGGAGGGATTCACCCCTCCACTTT
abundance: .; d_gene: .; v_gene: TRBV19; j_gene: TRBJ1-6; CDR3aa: CASRTSSYNSPLHF; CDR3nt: TGTGCCAGTAGAACCAGCTCCTATAATTCACCCCTCCACTTT
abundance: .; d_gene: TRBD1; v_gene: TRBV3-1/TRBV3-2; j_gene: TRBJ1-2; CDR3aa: CASSHSQGGYGYTF; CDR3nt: TGTGCCAGCAGCCATTCCCAGGGGGGCTATGGCTACACCTTC
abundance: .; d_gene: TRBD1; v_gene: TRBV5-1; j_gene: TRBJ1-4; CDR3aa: CASSLGQGSHEKLFF; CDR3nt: TGCGCCAGCAGCTTAGGACAGGGCAGTCACGAAAAACTGTTTTTT
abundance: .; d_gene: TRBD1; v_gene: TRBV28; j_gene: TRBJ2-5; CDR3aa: CASSAAGQGQETQYF; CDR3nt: TGTGCCAGCAGTGCCGCGGGACAGGGGCAAGAGACCCAGTACTTC
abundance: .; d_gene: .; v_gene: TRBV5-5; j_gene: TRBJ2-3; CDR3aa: CASSPAEEQYF; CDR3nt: TGTGCCAGCAGCCCAGCCGAGGAGCAGTATTTT
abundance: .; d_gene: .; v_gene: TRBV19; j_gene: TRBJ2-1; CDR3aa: CASSILSGTRGNEQFF; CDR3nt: TGTGCCAGTAGTATATTGTCGGGCACTCGGGGCAATGAGCAGTTCTTC
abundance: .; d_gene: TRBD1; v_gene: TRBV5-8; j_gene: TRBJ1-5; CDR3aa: CASCRQGNQPQHF; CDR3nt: TGTGCCAGCTGTAGACAGGGGAACCAGCCCCAGCATTTT
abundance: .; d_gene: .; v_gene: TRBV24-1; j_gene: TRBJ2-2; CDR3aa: CATSDPEAGRTGELFF; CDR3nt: TGTGCCACCAGTGACCCGGAAGCGGGTCGCACCGGGGAGCTGTTTTTT
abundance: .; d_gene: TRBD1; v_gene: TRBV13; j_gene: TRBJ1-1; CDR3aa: CASRVQGVRTEAFF; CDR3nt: TGTGCCAGCAGGGTACAGGGGGTCCGGACTGAAGCTTTCTTT
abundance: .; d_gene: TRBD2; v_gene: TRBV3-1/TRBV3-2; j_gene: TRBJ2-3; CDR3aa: CASSPPGLAGGQVDTQYF; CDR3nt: TGTGCCAGCAGCCCACCGGGACTAGCGGGGGGGCAGGTGGATACGCAGTATTTT
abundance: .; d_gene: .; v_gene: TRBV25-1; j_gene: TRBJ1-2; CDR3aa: CASSDRGVRGYTF; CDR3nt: TGTGCCAGCAGTGATCGGGGGGTTCGGGGCTACACCTTC
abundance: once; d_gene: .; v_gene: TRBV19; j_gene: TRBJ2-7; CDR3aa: CASSSPSERGVAEQYF; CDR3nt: TGTGCCAGTAGTAGCCCTTCGGAGCGCGGTGTCGCGGAGCAGTACTTC
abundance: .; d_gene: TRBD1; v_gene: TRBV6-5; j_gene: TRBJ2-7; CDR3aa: CASSLQGIPYEQYF; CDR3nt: TGTGCCAGCAGTCTACAGGGGATTCCCTACGAGCAGTACTTC
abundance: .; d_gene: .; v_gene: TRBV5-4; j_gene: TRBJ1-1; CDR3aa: CASSADTAGREAFF; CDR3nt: TGTGCCAGCAGCGCCGACACCGCCGGGAGGGAAGCTTTCTTT
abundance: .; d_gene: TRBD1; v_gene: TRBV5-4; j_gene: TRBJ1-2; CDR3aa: CASSLVQGSYGYTF; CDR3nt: TGTGCCAGCAGCTTGGTACAGGGGAGCTATGGCTACACCTTC
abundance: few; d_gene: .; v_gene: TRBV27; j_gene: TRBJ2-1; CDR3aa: CASSFDRSSYNEQFF; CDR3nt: TGTGCCAGCAGTTTCGACAGAAGCTCCTACAATGAGCAGTTCTTC
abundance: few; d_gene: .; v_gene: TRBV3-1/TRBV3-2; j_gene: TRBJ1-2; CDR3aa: CASSQAADYTF; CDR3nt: TGTGCCAGCAGCCAAGCAGCGGACTACACCTTC
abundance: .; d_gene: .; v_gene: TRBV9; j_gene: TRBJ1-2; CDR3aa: CASSVGRGYDYGYTF; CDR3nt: TGTGCCAGCAGCGTAGGGCGGGGGTATGACTATGGCTACACCTTC
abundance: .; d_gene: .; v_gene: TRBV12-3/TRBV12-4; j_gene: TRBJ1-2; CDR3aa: CASSLSRGSGYTF; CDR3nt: TGTGCCAGCAGTCTCTCAAGGGGGAGCGGCTACACCTTC
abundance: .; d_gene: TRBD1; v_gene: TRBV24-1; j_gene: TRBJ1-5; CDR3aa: CATTDRVGNQPQHF; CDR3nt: TGTGCCACCACTGACAGGGTGGGCAATCAGCCCCAGCATTTT
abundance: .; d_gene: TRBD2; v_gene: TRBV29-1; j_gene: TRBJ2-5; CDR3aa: CSVVPLAGVQETQYF; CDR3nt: TGCAGCGTTGTCCCGCTAGCGGGGGTTCAAGAGACCCAGTACTTC
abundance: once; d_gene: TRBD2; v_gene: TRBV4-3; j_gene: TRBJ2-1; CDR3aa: CASSRLTSARNEQFF; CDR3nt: TGCGCCAGCAGCCGCCTGACTAGCGCGCGCAATGAGCAGTTCTTC
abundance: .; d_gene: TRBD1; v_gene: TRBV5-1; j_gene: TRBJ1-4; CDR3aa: CASSLGQGGEKLFF; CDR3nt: TGCGCCAGCAGCTTGGGGCAGGGGGGTGAAAAACTGTTTTTT
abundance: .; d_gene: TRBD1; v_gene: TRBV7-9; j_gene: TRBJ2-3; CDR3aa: CASSPGTGVTQYF; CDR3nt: TGTGCCAGCAGCCCCGGGACAGGGGTTACGCAGTATTTT
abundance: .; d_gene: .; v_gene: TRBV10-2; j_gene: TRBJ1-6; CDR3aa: CASEQDYNSPLHF; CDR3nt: TGCGCCAGTGAACAGGACTATAATTCACCCCTCCACTTT
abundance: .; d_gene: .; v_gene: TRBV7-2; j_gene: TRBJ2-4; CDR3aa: CASSPGGHNIQYF; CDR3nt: TGTGCCAGCAGCCCGGGGGGCCATAACATTCAGTACTTC
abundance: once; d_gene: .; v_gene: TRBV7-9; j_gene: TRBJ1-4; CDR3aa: CASSLRQASTNEKLFF; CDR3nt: TGTGCCAGCAGCTTAAGACAGGCTTCAACTAATGAAAAACTGTTTTTT
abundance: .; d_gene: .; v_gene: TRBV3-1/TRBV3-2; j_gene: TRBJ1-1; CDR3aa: CASSWGQNTEAFF; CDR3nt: TGTGCCAGCAGCTGGGGACAGAACACTGAAGCTTTCTTT
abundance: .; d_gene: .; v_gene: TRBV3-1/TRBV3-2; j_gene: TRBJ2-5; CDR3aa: CASSLASTAATQYF; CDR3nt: TGTGCCAGCAGCCTCGCGAGTACCGCTGCGACCCAGTACTTC
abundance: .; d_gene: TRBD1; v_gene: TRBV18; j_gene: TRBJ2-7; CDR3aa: CASSRNREDRGSYEQYF; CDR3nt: TGTGCCAGCTCACGAAACCGTGAGGACAGGGGGTCCTACGAGCAGTACTTC
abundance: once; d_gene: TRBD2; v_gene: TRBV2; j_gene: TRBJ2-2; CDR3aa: CASLGLAGGGELFF; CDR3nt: TGTGCCAGCTTGGGACTAGCGGGGGGCGGGGAGCTGTTTTTT
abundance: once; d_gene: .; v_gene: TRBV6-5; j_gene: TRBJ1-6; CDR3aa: CASSFDTASYNSPLHF; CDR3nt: TGTGCCAGCAGTTTCGACACGGCCTCCTATAATTCACCCCTCCACTTT
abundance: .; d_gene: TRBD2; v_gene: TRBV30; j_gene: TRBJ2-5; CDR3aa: CAWSASAGSGTQYF; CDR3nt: TGTGCCTGGAGCGCTTCAGCGGGGAGTGGGACCCAGTACTTC
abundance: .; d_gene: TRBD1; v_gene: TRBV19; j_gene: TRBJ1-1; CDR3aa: CASSNRDRGVTEAFF; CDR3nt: TGTGCCAGTAGTAACCGGGACAGGGGTGTCACTGAAGCTTTCTTT
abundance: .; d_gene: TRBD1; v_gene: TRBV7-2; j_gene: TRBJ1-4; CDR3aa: CASSQQGGYEKLFF; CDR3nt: TGTGCCAGCAGCCAACAGGGGGGATATGAAAAACTGTTTTTT
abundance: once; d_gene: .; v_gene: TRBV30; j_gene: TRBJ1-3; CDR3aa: CAWSVQLGNTIYF; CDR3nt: TGTGCCTGGAGTGTACAGCTGGGAAACACCATATATTTT